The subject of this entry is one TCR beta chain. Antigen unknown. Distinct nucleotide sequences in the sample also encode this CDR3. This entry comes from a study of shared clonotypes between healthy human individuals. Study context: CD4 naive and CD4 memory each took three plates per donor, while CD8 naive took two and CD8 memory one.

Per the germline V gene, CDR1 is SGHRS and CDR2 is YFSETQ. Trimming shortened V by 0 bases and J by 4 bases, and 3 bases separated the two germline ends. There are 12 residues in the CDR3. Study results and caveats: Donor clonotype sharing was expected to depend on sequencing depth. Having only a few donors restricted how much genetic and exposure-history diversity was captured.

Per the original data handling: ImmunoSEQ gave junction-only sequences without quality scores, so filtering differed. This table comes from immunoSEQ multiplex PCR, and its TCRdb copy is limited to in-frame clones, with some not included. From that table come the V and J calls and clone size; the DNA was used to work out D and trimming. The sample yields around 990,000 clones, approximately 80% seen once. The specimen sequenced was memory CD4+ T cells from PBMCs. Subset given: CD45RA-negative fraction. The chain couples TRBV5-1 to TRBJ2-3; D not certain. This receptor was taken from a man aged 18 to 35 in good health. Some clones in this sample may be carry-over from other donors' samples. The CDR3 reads CASSLGADTQYF. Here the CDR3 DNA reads TGCGCCAGCAGCTTGGGAGCAGATACGCAGTATTTT.